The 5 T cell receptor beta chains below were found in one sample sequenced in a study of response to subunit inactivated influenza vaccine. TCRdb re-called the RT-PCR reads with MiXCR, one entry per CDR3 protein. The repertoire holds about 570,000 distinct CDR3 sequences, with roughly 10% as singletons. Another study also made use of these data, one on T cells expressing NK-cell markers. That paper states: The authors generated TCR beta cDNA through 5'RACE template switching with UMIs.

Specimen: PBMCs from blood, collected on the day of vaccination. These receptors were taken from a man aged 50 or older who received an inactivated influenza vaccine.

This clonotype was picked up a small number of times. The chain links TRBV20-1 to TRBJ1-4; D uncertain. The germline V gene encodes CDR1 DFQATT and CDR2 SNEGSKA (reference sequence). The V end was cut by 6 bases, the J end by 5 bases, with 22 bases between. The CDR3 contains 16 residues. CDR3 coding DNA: TGCAGTGCCCCCCGGTATATGAGCCAGAGCAATGAAAAACTGTTTTTT. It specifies CSAPRYMSQSNEKLFF.

CDR3 loop: CASSLLGHNSPLHF. CDR3 nucleotides: TGTGCCAGCAGTTTATTGGGCCACAATTCACCCCTCCACTTT. The chain has TRBV28 and TRBJ1-6; D remains unclear. Germline V CDR1 and CDR2: MDHEN, SYDVKM. This CDR3 comprises 14 residues. Trimming cost V 1 base and J 7 bases, with 8 bases left between them.

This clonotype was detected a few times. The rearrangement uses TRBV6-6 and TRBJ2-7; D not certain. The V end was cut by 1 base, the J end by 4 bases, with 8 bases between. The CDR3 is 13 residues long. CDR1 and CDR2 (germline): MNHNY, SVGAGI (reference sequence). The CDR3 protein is CASSYLSMYEQYF. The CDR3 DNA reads TGTGCCAGCAGTTACTTATCGATGTACGAGCAGTACTTC.

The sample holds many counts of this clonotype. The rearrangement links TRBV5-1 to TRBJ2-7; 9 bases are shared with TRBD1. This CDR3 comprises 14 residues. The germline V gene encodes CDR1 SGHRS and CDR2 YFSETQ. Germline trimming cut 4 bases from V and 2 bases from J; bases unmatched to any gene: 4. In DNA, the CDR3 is TGCGCCAGCAGCATCCGGACAGGGGCCTACGAGCAGTACTTC. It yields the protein CASSIRTGAYEQYF.

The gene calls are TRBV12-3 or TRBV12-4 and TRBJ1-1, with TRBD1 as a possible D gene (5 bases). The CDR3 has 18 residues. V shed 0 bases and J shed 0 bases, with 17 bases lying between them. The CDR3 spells CASSLASGRGPLNTEAFF. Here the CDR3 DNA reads TGTGCCAGCAGTTTAGCTTCAGGGAGGGGACCGTTGAACACTGAAGCTTTCTTT.